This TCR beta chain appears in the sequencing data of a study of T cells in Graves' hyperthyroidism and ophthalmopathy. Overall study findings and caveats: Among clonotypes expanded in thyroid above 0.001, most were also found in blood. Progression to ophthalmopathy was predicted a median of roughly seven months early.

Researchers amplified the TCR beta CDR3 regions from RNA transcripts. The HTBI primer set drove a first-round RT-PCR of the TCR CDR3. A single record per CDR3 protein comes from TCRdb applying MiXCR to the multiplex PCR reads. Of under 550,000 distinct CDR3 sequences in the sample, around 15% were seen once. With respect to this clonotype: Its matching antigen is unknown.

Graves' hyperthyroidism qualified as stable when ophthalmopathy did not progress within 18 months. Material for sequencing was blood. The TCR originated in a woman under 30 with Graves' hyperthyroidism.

CDR3 residues: CASSPPGVKYNEQFF. The CDR3, as DNA: TGTGCCAGCAGCCCCCCGGGGGTGAAGTACAATGAGCAGTTCTTC. The rearrangement uses TRBV7-9 and TRBJ2-1, with D possibly TRBD2 on 6 matching bases. Deletions cut 5 bases from V and 4 bases from J, with 15 bases between. The CDR3 runs 15 residues. Germline values: CDR1 SEHNR, CDR2 FQNEAQ (reference sequence).